This section outlines one TCR beta chain sequence together with its context. The antigen is unknown. Generated by immunoSEQ multiplex PCR, the TCRdb table keeps only in-frame clones and is missing some. The table lists roughly 57,000 clones, 60% to 80% of them singletons. The sample originates from a study of OX40 agonist ivuxolimab in advanced cancers. Regarding the study as a whole: CD4+ and CD8+ blood T cells expanded clonally by week 6 at 0.1 to 3.0 mg/kg.

The V gene lost 1 base and the J gene lost 4 bases, with 16 bases spanning the gap. Germline CDR1 and CDR2: SGHTA and FQGNSA. This CDR3 is 17 amino acids long. Sequenced material: CD4+ or CD8+ T cells sorted from blood, taken in a trial of the OX40 agonist ivuxolimab. This receptor was obtained from an adult with an advanced solid tumor such as melanoma, head and neck, liver or kidney cancer. J is TRBJ2-2 and V is TRBV7-2; D unclear. The CDR3 coding sequence is TGTGCCAGCAGCTTAGTGGGCTCTTTCGCCCCCACCGGGGAGCTGTTTTTT. Its protein product is CASSLVGSFAPTGELFF.